This T cell receptor (beta chain) derives from a study of blood T cell repertoires in COVID-19. Background on the study: COVID-19 samples, acute and convalescent, were from the United States, Italy and Spain. T cells, B-cell-depleted T cells, or PBMCs supplied cDNA or gDNA.

Sequenced by immunoSEQ multiplex PCR; TCRdb stores in-frame clones only, minus some. The repertoire includes roughly 200,000 clones, 84% of them detected once, and about 11% sits in the top ten. This CDR3 comprises 11 residues. The germline V and J ends were trimmed by 2 bases and 5 bases, with 6 bases remaining between them. The germline CDR1 and CDR2 sequences are SQVTM and ANQGSEA. The sequence came from a woman at least 80 years old with COVID-19, enrolled during active disease. Sequencing was carried out using peripheral blood. The chain has TRBV29-1 and TRBJ2-5; D is possibly TRBD1 (5 bases). The CDR3 spells CSVESGETQYF. CDR3 nucleotides: TGCAGCGTTGAATCAGGGGAGACCCAGTACTTC.